This T cell receptor (beta chain) derives from a study of shared T cell receptors in the human thymus. This clone showed up just a few times. This CDR3 region has 16 residues. The germline V gene has CDR1 SGHRS and CDR2 YFSETQ. The trim removed 4 bases at V and 0 bases at J, leaving 6 bases unmatched. Only in-frame clones appear in the TCRdb table, and some are missing; sequencing was by immunoSEQ multiplex PCR. This table holds hundreds of thousands of clones, about 90% found once. These data were likewise used in another study, on human thymus T cells. From that paper: Thymus was obtained from resections taken during corrective heart surgery. What appeared biased in thymic and blood repertoires was the usage of V and J genes.

Sequenced material: thymocytes. This receptor was identified in a boy in the first two years of life with a congenital heart defect. The J gene is TRBJ2-7, the V gene TRBV5-1, with 11 bases matching TRBD2. The CDR3 here is CASSHVAGGPSYEQYF. The CDR3 DNA reads as TGCGCCAGCAGCCACGTAGCGGGAGGGCCCTCCTACGAGCAGTACTTC. The variable domain in full, with the rest retrieved from reference TRBV5-1 and TRBJ2-7, is KAGVTQTPRYLIKTRGQQVTLSCSPISGHRSVSWYQQTPGQGLQFLFEYFSETQRNKGNFPGRFSGRQFSNSRSEMNVSTLELGDSALYLCASSHVAGGPSYEQYFGPGTRLTVT.